This TCR beta chain was captured by sequencing in a study of tumor-infiltrating lymphocytes in oesophageal squamous cell carcinoma. Germline V gene lookup returns CDR1 SEHNR and CDR2 FQNEAQ (reference sequence). V was cut by 5 bases and J by 0 bases, with 8 bases left in between. CDR3 length equals 13 residues. MiXCR, run by TCRdb on the PCR reads, gives a single entry per CDR3 protein. Seen here are fewer than 20,000 distinct CDR3 sequences, approximately 40% observed once, and the top ten hold roughly a fifth. Sequenced: esophageal tumor tissue. This receptor was obtained from a male donor with esophageal squamous cell carcinoma. The V gene is TRBV7-9, the J gene TRBJ2-7; D unresolved. The CDR3 region is CASSPLNSYEQYF. The CDR3 DNA follows: TGTGCCAGCAGCCCGCTGAACTCCTACGAGCAGTACTTC. Complete variable domain (other parts from reference TRBV7-9 and TRBJ2-7): DTGVSQNPRHKITKRGQNVTFRCDPISEHNRLYWYRQTLGQGPEFLTYFQNEAQLEKSRLLSDRFSAERPKGSFSTLEIQRTEQGDSAMYLCASSPLNSYEQYFGPGTRLTVT.